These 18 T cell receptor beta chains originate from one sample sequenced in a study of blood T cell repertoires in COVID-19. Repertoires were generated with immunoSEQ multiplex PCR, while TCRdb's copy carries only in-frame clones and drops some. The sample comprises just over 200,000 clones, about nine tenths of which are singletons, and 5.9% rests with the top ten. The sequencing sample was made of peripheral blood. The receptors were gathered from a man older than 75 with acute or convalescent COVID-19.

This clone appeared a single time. CDR3 amino acids: CASSVVGQSSGNTIYF. CDR3 nucleotides: TGTGCCAGTAGTGTAGTAGGACAGTCCTCTGGAAACACCATATATTTT. The chain recombines TRBV19 with TRBJ1-3; tentative D call: TRBD1 (6 bases). CDR3 length: 16 residues. The V gene's germline CDR1 is LNHDA and CDR2 SQIVND (reference sequence). Deletions cut 5 bases from V and 0 bases from J, with 14 bases between.

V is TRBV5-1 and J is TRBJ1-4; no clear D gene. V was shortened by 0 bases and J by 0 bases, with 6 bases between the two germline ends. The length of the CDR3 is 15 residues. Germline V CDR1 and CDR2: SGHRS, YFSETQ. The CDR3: CASSLARATNEKLFF. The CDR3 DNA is TGCGCCAGCAGCTTGGCTCGGGCAACTAATGAAAAACTGTTTTTT.

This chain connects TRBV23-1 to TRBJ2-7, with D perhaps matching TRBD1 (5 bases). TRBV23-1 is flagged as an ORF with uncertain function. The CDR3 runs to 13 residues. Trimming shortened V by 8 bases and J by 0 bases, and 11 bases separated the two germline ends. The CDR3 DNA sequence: TGCGCCAGCGAACGGACATACTCCTACGAGCAGTACTTC. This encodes CASERTYSYEQYF.

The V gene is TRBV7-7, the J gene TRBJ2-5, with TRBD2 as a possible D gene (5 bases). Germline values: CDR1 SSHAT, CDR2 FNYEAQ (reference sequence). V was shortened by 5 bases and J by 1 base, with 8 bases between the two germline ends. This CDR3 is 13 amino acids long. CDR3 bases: TGTGCCAGCAGCACAACTAGCCAAGAGACCCAGTACTTC. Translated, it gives CASSTTSQETQYF.

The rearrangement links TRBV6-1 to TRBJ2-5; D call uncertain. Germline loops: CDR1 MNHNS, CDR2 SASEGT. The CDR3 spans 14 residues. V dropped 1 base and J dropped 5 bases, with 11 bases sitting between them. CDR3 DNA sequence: TGTGCCAGCAGTGAAGTTATCCTAGTGGAGACCCAGTACTTC. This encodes CASSEVILVETQYF.

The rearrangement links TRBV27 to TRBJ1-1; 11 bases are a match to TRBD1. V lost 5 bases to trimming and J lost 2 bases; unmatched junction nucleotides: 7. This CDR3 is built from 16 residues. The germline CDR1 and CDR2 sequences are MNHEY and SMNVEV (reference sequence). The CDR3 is CASSPGTGGLNTEAFF. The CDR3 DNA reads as TGTGCCAGCAGTCCCGGGACAGGGGGTTTAAACACTGAAGCTTTCTTT.

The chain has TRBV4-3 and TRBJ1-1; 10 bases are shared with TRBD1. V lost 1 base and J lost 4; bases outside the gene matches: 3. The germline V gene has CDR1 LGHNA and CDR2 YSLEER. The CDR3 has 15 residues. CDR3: CASSQVRTGGTEAFF. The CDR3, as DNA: TGCGCCAGCAGCCAAGTCAGGACAGGGGGCACTGAAGCTTTCTTT.

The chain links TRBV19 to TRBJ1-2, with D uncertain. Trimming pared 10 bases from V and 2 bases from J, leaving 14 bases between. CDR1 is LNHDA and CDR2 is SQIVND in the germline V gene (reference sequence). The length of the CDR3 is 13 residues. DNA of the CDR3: TGTGCCACCGAGACGGGGTTCAACTATGGCTACACCTTC. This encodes CATETGFNYGYTF.

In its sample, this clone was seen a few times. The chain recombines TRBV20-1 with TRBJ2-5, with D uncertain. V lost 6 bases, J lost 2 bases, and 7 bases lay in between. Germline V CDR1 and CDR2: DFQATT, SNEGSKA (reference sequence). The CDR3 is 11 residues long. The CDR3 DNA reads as TGCAGTGCAGAGCCGCAAGAGACCCAGTACTTC. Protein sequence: CSAEPQETQYF.

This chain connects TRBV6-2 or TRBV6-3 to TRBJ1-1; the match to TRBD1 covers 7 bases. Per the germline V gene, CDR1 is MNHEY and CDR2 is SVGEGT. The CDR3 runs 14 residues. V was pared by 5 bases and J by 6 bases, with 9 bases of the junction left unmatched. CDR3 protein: CASSTRQGIPEAFF. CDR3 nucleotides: TGTGCCAGCAGTACCCGACAGGGAATCCCTGAAGCTTTCTTT.

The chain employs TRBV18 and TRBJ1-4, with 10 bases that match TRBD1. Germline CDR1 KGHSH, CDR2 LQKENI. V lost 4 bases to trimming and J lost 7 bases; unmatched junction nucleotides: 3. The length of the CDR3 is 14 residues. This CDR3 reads CASSLGQGLEKLFF. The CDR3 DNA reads TGTGCCAGCTCACTGGGACAGGGGCTTGAAAAACTGTTTTTT. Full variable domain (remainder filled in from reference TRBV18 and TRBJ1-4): NAGVMQNPRHLVRRRGQEARLRCSPMKGHSHVYWYRQLPEEGLKFMVYLQKENIIDESGMPKERFSAEFPKEGPSILRIQQVVRGDSAAYFCASSLGQGLEKLFFGSGTQLSVL.

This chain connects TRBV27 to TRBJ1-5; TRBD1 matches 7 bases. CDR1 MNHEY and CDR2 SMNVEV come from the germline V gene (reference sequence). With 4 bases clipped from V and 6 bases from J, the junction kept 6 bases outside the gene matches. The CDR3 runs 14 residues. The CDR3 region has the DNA TGTGCCAGCAGTTCTCCCCAGGGGGGTCAGCCCCAGCATTTT. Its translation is CASSSPQGGQPQHF.

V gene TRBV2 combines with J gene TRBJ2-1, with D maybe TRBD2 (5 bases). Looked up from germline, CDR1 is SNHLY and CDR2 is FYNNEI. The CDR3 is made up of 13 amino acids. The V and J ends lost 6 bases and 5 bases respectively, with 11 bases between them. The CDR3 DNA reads TGTGCCAGCAGCCGGGGTTTTGACAATGAGCAGTTCTTC. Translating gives CASSRGFDNEQFF.

CDR3 in DNA: TGTGCCACCAGTGATACCCCCCTAGCGGGAAGGTCCTACAATGAGCAGTTCTTC. This gives the protein CATSDTPLAGRSYNEQFF. J is TRBJ2-1 and V is TRBV24-1; 9 bases fit TRBD2. With 3 bases clipped from V and 1 base from J, the junction kept 9 bases outside the gene matches. Germline-derived CDR1 and CDR2 are KGHDR and SFDVKD. The CDR3 totals 18 residues.

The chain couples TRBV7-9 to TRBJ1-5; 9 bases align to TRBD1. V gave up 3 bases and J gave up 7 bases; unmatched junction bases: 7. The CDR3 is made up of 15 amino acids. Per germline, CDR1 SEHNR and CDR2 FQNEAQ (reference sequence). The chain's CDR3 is CASSFGDRDRQPQHF. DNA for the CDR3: TGTGCCAGCAGCTTTGGGGACAGGGATAGACAGCCCCAGCATTTT.

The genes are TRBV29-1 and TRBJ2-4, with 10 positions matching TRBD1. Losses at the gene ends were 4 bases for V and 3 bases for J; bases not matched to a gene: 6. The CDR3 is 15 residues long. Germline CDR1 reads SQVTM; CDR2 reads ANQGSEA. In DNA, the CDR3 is TGCAGCGTTGGAGACAGGGGGCCTGGCAAAAACATTCAGTACTTC. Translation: CSVGDRGPGKNIQYF.

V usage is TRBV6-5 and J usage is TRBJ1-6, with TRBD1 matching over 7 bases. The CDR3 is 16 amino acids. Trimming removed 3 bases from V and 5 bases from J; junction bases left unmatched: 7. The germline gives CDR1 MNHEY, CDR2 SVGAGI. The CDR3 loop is CASSYSTQGDNSPLHF. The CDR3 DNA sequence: TGTGCCAGCAGTTATTCGACCCAGGGGGATAATTCACCCCTCCACTTT.

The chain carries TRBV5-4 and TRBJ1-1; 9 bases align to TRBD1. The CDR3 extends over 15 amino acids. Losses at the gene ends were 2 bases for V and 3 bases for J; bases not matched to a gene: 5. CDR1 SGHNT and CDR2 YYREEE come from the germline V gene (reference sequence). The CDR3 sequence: CASSFAGQGYTEAFF. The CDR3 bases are TGTGCCAGCAGCTTTGCCGGACAGGGGTACACTGAAGCTTTCTTT.